The clone carrying this T cell receptor (beta chain) was seen just once. Antigen specificity is unknown. Libraries were prepared by immunoSEQ multiplex PCR; TCRdb keeps only in-frame clonotypes and omits some of them. The table includes 9,500 to 15,000 clones, 71% detected once. The sample comes from a study of neoadjuvant anti-PD-1 for oral cavity cancer. Study context: Before surgery, most patients got three to four biweekly 3 mg/kg nivolumab doses. Around day 43, patients without progression received a fourth nivolumab dose before surgery. Study-wide points: With a few patients per group, TCR findings need larger cohorts.

Time point indicated: after neoadjuvant nivolumab, at surgical resection. Patients were newly diagnosed with stage II-IVA oral cavity squamous cell carcinoma without prior systemic or radiation treatment. This CDR3 comprises 15 residues. Germline loops: CDR1 SGHVS, CDR2 FQNEAQ. With V trimmed by 5 bases and J by 7 bases, 10 bases remained unmatched. This TCR derives from a person aged 35-79 years with oral cavity squamous cell carcinoma. The chain carries TRBV7-8 and TRBJ1-2; 10 bases fit TRBD1. Sequenced material: PBMCs, taken after nivolumab (anti-PD-1) treatment. The CDR3 sequence is CASSPPGTGVRGYTF. CDR3 bases: TGTGCCAGCAGCCCTCCCGGGACAGGGGTTCGTGGCTACACCTTC. The full variable domain, rest sourced from reference TRBV7-8 and TRBJ1-2, is GAGVSQSPRYKVAKRGQDVALRCDPISGHVSLFWYQQALGQGPEFLTYFQNEAQLDKSGLPSDRFFAERPEGSVSTLKIQRTQQEDSAVYLCASSPPGTGVRGYTFGSGTRLTVV.